This T cell receptor beta chain is from a study of T cells after yellow fever vaccination. MiXCR, run by TCRdb on the 5' RACE reads, gives a single entry per CDR3 protein. The sample has 300,000 or so distinct CDR3 sequences, about 7.8% seen once; the top ten hold about 16%. This clonotype was seen a few times. Germline V gene data show CDR1 as SEHNR and CDR2 as FQNEAQ (reference sequence). The length of the CDR3 is 17 residues. Trimming shortened V by 7 bases and J by 4 bases, and 25 bases separated the two germline ends. The sequencing here drew on PBMCs, taken about 49 days after the first yellow fever vaccination. The sequence was collected from a man aged 18 to 30 who received the YFV17D yellow fever vaccine. This chain joins TRBV7-9 and TRBJ1-1, with D perhaps TRBD1 (5 bases). CDR3 region: CASMGGGLGKRGTEAFF. In DNA, the CDR3 is TGTGCCAGCATGGGAGGAGGGCTGGGGAAGAGGGGCACTGAAGCTTTCTTT.